The 32 T cell receptor beta chains below were found in one sample sequenced in a study of Ad26.COV2.S vaccination and SARS-CoV-2 variants. The treatment here: some 20 received Ad26.COV2.S at low or high dose, single or two shots; about 5 received placebo; per-sample allocation not given. Sampling was performed 63 days after the first vaccine or placebo injection. The repertoire was sequenced with immunoSEQ multiplex PCR; TCRdb's copy has only in-frame clones and lacks some. Here the sample spans under 550,000 clones, roughly 90% being singletons. This specimen consisted of peripheral blood, obtained in a trial of Ad26.COV2.S vaccine versus placebo. The receptors come from a person aged 18-65 years who received the Ad26.COV2.S COVID-19 vaccine or a placebo.

This clone was recorded only once. Here the CDR3 reads CASSFGGSYEQYF. In DNA, the CDR3 is TGTGCCAGCAGCTTTGGGGGTTCCTACGAGCAGTACTTC. V and J are TRBV7-9 and TRBJ2-7, with D possibly being TRBD1 or TRBD2 (5 bases each). V was clipped by 3 bases and J by 1 base, with 7 bases between them. CDR3 size: 13 residues. Looked up from germline, CDR1 is SEHNR and CDR2 is FQNEAQ (reference sequence).

This rearrangement joins TRBV6-5 to TRBJ2-7; 7 bases are shared with TRBD1. V lost 6 bases, J lost 1 base, and 6 bases stayed unmatched. CDR1 is MNHEY, CDR2 SVGAGI, per germline. The CDR3 runs to 14 residues. CDR3 in amino acids: CASSPTGTSYEQYF. CDR3 nucleotides: TGTGCCAGCAGCCCGACAGGGACATCCTACGAGCAGTACTTC.

The chain has TRBV5-1 and TRBJ2-1, with a tentative D call TRBD2 (5 bases). Germline loops: CDR1 SGHRS, CDR2 YFSETQ. Trimming took off 4 bases at V and 0 bases at J, with 11 bases between the two ends. This CDR3 contains 15 residues. CDR3 nucleotide sequence: TGCGCCAGCAGCCCGGCGGGTAGCTCCTACAATGAGCAGTTCTTC. Translation gives CASSPAGSSYNEQFF.

The V and J genes are TRBV6-5 and TRBJ2-5, with D possibly matching TRBD1 (5 bases). Per the germline V gene, CDR1 is MNHEY and CDR2 is SVGAGI. Trimming shortened V by 6 bases and J by 1 base, and 12 bases separated the two germline ends. The CDR3 extends over 14 amino acids. The CDR3 loop is CASSPGRGQETQYF. The DNA of the CDR3 is TGTGCCAGCAGCCCCGGAAGGGGCCAAGAGACCCAGTACTTC.

The rearrangement joins TRBV6-5 to TRBJ1-5, with 9 bases lining up with TRBD1. V lost 8 bases, J lost 5 bases, and 7 bases stayed unmatched. The CDR3 sequence is 14 residues long. The germline CDR1 and CDR2 sequences are MNHEY and SVGAGI. The CDR3, as DNA: TGTGCCAGCGGGGGACAGGGAGGGGATCAGCCCCAGCATTTT. It translates to CASGGQGGDQPQHF.

This chain links TRBV6-6 with TRBJ1-5; a possible D gene is TRBD1 (6 bases). The CDR3 runs 15 residues. Deletions cut 3 bases from V and 5 bases from J, with 14 bases between. The V gene's germline CDR1 is MNHNY and CDR2 SVGAGI (reference sequence). CDR3 DNA sequence: TGTGCCAGCAGTTATGAGAAAGGGGGGCATCAGCCCCAGCATTTT. The encoded protein is CASSYEKGGHQPQHF.

The chain links TRBV28 to TRBJ1-5, with TRBD1 matching over 7 bases. The CDR3 extends over 17 amino acids. Losses at the gene ends were 7 bases for V and 0 bases for J; bases not matched to a gene: 12. CDR1 and CDR2 from the germline V gene are MDHEN and SYDVKM. CDR3 in DNA: TGTGCCAGCACCTTATGGAGGGGGCGGGATAGCAATCAGCCCCAGCATTTT. This gives the protein CASTLWRGRDSNQPQHF.

V and J are TRBV29-1 and TRBJ1-4, with TRBD1 identical over 8 bases. V was pared by 4 bases and J by 8 bases, with 12 bases of the junction left unmatched. Germline CDR1 SQVTM, CDR2 ANQGSEA. CDR3 length: 15 residues. In nucleotides, the CDR3 is TGCAGCGTTGCTACGACAGGGGCTCCGGAGGAAAAACTGTTTTTT. Amino acid sequence: CSVATTGAPEEKLFF.

The V and J genes are TRBV4-2 and TRBJ1-5; perhaps TRBD1 as D (5 bases). CDR3 length equals 17 residues. The V end lost 0 bases, the J end lost 0 bases, and 12 bases lay between the germline ends. CDR1 is LGHNA, CDR2 YNFKEQ, per germline. CDR3 sequence reads: CASSQDGTDYSNQPQHF. Here the CDR3 DNA reads TGTGCCAGCAGCCAAGATGGGACGGACTATAGCAATCAGCCCCAGCATTTT.

In its sample, this clone was seen a few times. This chain connects TRBV15 to TRBJ1-5; unclear D gene. The CDR3 totals 15 residues. Germline V gives CDR1 LNHNV, CDR2 YYDKDF (reference sequence). With 3 bases removed from V and 6 bases from J, the gap between germline ends came to 15 bases. CDR3 bases: TGTGCCACCAGCAGTAGATCTGGTTGGGGTCAGCCCCAGCATTTT. Its protein product is CATSSRSGWGQPQHF.

The chain joins TRBV4-3 to TRBJ1-4; 9 bases fit TRBD1. The length of the CDR3 is 15 residues. Germline trimming cut 2 bases from V and 5 bases from J; bases unmatched to any gene: 3. Per germline, CDR1 LGHNA and CDR2 YSLEER. In nucleotides, the CDR3 is TGCGCCAGCAGCCAAACCGGGACAGGGAATGAAAAACTGTTTTTT. Translated, it gives CASSQTGTGNEKLFF.

This rearrangement joins TRBV15 to TRBJ2-5, with D maybe TRBD2 (7 bases). This CDR3 has 16 amino acids. Germline V gene sequence: CDR1 LNHNV, CDR2 YYDKDF (reference sequence). V was pared by 0 bases and J by 5 bases, with 16 bases between. For the CDR3, the DNA is TGTGCCACCAGCAGAGACGGGGGGCCAGGTGGGGAGACCCAGTACTTC. Its translation is CATSRDGGPGGETQYF. The full variable domain, in which reference TRBV15 and TRBJ2-5 provide the parts outside the CDR3, is DAMVIQNPRYQVTQFGKPVTLSCSQTLNHNVMYWYQQKSSQAPKLLFHYYDKDFNNEADTPDNFQSRRPNTSFCFLDIRSPGLGDTAMYLCATSRDGGPGGETQYFGPGTRLLVL.

The chain links TRBV5-4 to TRBJ2-1; 10 nucleotides align to TRBD2. Germline-derived CDR1 and CDR2 are SGHNT and YYREEE (reference sequence). V shed 4 bases, J shed 0 bases, and the junction held 4 bases outside the gene matches. The CDR3 extends over 16 amino acids. CDR3 coding DNA: TGTGCCAGCAGCGCGATAGCGGGGGGCTCCTACAATGAGCAGTTCTTC. Amino acids: CASSAIAGGSYNEQFF.

The rearrangement links TRBV12-3 or TRBV12-4 to TRBJ1-2; D remains ambiguous. The V and J ends lost 3 bases and 2 bases respectively, with 7 bases between them. CDR3 length equals 13 residues. CDR3 nucleotides: TGTGCCAGCAGTTTCCGTCGCAACTATGGCTACACCTTC. Protein product: CASSFRRNYGYTF.

The rearrangement uses TRBV6-7 and TRBJ2-5; TRBD2 matches at 7 bases. TRBV6-7 is an ORF, with its function uncertain. The CDR3 consists of 17 residues. The junction had 9 bases not matched to a gene; V was cut back by 0 bases and J by 2 bases. CDR3 sequence reads: CASSYSPPGTTQETQYF. The CDR3 DNA follows: TGTGCCAGCAGTTACTCCCCTCCCGGGACTACACAAGAGACCCAGTACTTC.

V usage is TRBV18 and J usage is TRBJ2-7; 11 bases match TRBD1. Trimming cost V 6 bases and J 5 bases; bases outside gene matches: 9. The CDR3 contains 15 residues. Germline assignment: CDR1 KGHSH and CDR2 LQKENI. CDR3 nucleotides: TGTGCCAGCTCGGGAGTTCGGACAGGGGGCGACGAGCAGTACTTC. Translation gives CASSGVRTGGDEQYF.

The chain links TRBV4-1 to TRBJ2-7; 8 bases map to TRBD1. V shed 0 bases and J 0 bases; nucleotides not matched to a gene: 4. CDR1 and CDR2 (germline): MGHRA, YSYEKL. This CDR3 comprises 16 residues. The CDR3 sequence is CASSQEGQVISYEQYF. CDR3 coding DNA: TGCGCCAGCAGCCAAGAGGGACAGGTGATCTCCTACGAGCAGTACTTC.

This clone was picked up one time. This rearrangement joins TRBV2 to TRBJ1-2; TRBD1 agrees at 8 bases. Trimming removed 6 bases from V and 8 bases from J; junction bases left unmatched: 8. The CDR3 covers 13 residues. CDR1 is SNHLY, CDR2 FYNNEI, per germline. CDR3 DNA: TGTGCCAGCAGGGTACAGGGGGTGGGAGGCTACACCTTC. The encoded protein is CASRVQGVGGYTF.

On this clone: The sample contains more than one DNA sequence encoding this CDR3. CDR3 DNA sequence: TGTGCCAGCAGTTTTGGCACCTCCTACGAGCAGTACTTC. It is translated as CASSFGTSYEQYF. The chain couples TRBV27 to TRBJ2-7; D is ambiguous. This CDR3 has 13 amino acids. The V end was cut by 3 bases, the J end by 0 bases, with 6 bases between. CDR1 and CDR2 (germline): MNHEY, SMNVEV (reference sequence).

The V call is TRBV5-1, the J call TRBJ2-5; 8 bases are shared with TRBD2. The CDR3 runs 17 residues. Germline V gene sequence: CDR1 SGHRS, CDR2 YFSETQ. After removal of 0 bases from V and 2 bases from J, the junction contained 9 bases not matched to a gene. CDR3 protein: CASSLEAGARVQETQYF. For the CDR3, the DNA is TGCGCCAGCAGCTTGGAAGCGGGGGCCCGGGTACAAGAGACCCAGTACTTC.

The gene calls are TRBV4-1 and TRBJ1-2; 12 nucleotides agree with TRBD1. The CDR3 spans 15 residues. Germline lookup yields CDR1 MGHRA and CDR2 YSYEKL. Losses at the gene ends were 6 bases for V and 4 bases for J; bases not matched to a gene: 6. The CDR3 coding sequence is TGCGCCAGCAGACCCCCGGGACAGGGGGCCTATGGCTACACCTTC. Residues: CASRPPGQGAYGYTF.

This rearrangement joins TRBV11-3 to TRBJ2-3; weak D call: TRBD2 (6 bases). The CDR3 covers 16 residues. V dropped 4 bases and J dropped 5 bases, with 19 bases sitting between them. Germline values: CDR1 SGHNT, CDR2 YENEEA. CDR3 amino acids: CASSSRMMRRGDTQYF. The CDR3 coding sequence is TGTGCCAGCAGCTCCCGAATGATGCGGCGGGGAGATACGCAGTATTTT. The variable domain in full, with the rest retrieved from reference TRBV11-3 and TRBJ2-3, is EAGVVQSPRYKIIEKKQPVAFWCNPISGHNTLYWYLQNLGQGPELLIRYENEEAVDDSQLPKDRFSAERLKGVDSTLKIQPAELGDSAVYLCASSSRMMRRGDTQYFGPGTRLTVL.

V usage is TRBV20-1 and J usage is TRBJ2-1; D unresolved. Germline V lookup: CDR1 DFQATT, CDR2 SNEGSKA (reference sequence). This CDR3 is 17 amino acids long. Deletions cut 3 bases from V and 6 bases from J, with 24 bases between. CDR3 protein: CSASTLPRPKGLNEQFF. The CDR3 DNA sequence: TGCAGTGCTAGTACCCTCCCGCGCCCCAAAGGTCTCAATGAGCAGTTCTTC.

The V and J genes are TRBV12-1 and TRBJ2-1; TRBD1 is taken as the D call from the table, unchecked against the DNA. TRBV12-1 is flagged as a pseudogene. This CDR3 contains 15 residues. In DNA form, the CDR3 reads TGTGCCAGCAGCTGGGGGGACAGGGGAGCGGGTGAGCAGTTCTTC. This codes for CASSWGDRGAGEQFF.

This chain joins TRBV19 and TRBJ2-7; a possible D gene is TRBD1 (5 bases). The germline V and J ends were trimmed by 6 bases and 5 bases, with 23 bases remaining between them. The CDR3 loop spans 16 amino acids. Germline V lookup: CDR1 LNHDA, CDR2 SQIVND (reference sequence). The CDR3: CASRSIWTPRRDEQYF. CDR3 sequence (DNA): TGTGCCAGTAGATCGATCTGGACACCTCGTCGAGACGAGCAGTACTTC. Based on the CDR3 plus reference TRBV19 and TRBJ2-7, the full variable domain is DGGITQSPKYLFRKEGQNVTLSCEQNLNHDAMYWYRQDPGQGLRLIYYSQIVNDFQKGDIAEGYSVSREKKESFPLTVTSAQKNPTAFYLCASRSIWTPRRDEQYFGPGTRLTVT.

The chain is built from TRBV4-2 and TRBJ2-1, with 16 nucleotides matching TRBD2. V gave up 5 bases and J gave up 8 bases; unmatched junction bases: 6. Per germline, CDR1 LGHNA and CDR2 YNFKEQ. The CDR3 has 16 residues. The CDR3 coding sequence is TGTGCCAGCAGCTACGGGACTAGCGGGGGGGCGGATGAGCAGTTCTTC. Residues: CASSYGTSGGADEQFF.

The rearrangement links TRBV4-1 to TRBJ2-2; possibly TRBD1 or TRBD2 for D (6 bases each). The V end was cut by 3 bases, the J end by 6 bases, with 23 bases between. Looked up from germline, CDR1 is MGHRA and CDR2 is YSYEKL. CDR3 length equals 18 residues. The CDR3 nucleotides read TGCGCCAGCAGCCAGGGGGGCCCAGGGAATAGATACGCCGGGGAGCTGTTTTTT. Its translation: CASSQGGPGNRYAGELFF.

The chain links TRBV4-3 to TRBJ2-1; 12 bases line up with TRBD2. The CDR3 extends over 16 amino acids. The V segment lost 6 bases and the J segment 9 bases; nucleotides outside the gene matches: 12. Germline V lookup: CDR1 LGHNA, CDR2 YSLEER. CDR3 bases: TGCGCCAGCAGTCCAGGACTAGCGGGGCTCCCCGGTGAGCAGTTCTTC. It codes for CASSPGLAGLPGEQFF.

The rearrangement uses TRBV7-8 and TRBJ1-1; D ambiguous. The germline gives CDR1 SGHVS, CDR2 FQNEAQ. This CDR3 contains 12 residues. Deletions cut 2 bases from V and 6 bases from J, with 7 bases between. The CDR3 reads CASSLLSAEAFF. As DNA, the CDR3 is TGTGCCAGCAGCTTATTAAGCGCTGAAGCTTTCTTT. Filled out from reference TRBV7-8 and TRBJ1-1, the complete variable domain reads GAGVSQSPRYKVAKRGQDVALRCDPISGHVSLFWYQQALGQGPEFLTYFQNEAQLDKSGLPSDRFFAERPEGSVSTLKIQRTQQEDSAVYLCASSLLSAEAFFGQGTRLTVV.

The V gene is TRBV10-3, the J gene TRBJ2-7, with 10 bases that match TRBD1. With 8 bases clipped from V and 7 bases from J, the junction kept 8 bases outside the gene matches. This CDR3 contains 13 residues. CDR1 and CDR2 (germline): ENHRY, SYGVKD. DNA of the CDR3: TGTGCCATCTCCCGGGACAGGGGATTTGAGCAGTACTTC. This translates into CAISRDRGFEQYF.

V and J are TRBV11-3 and TRBJ1-1; D remains unclear. Germline loops: CDR1 SGHNT, CDR2 YENEEA. V dropped 2 bases and J dropped 1 base, with 5 bases sitting between them. CDR3 length equals 13 residues. The CDR3: CASSLMANTEAFF. The CDR3 DNA sequence: TGTGCCAGCAGCTTAATGGCGAACACTGAAGCTTTCTTT.

V gene TRBV4-3 combines with J gene TRBJ1-2; TRBD1 aligns across 9 bases. Trimming removed 5 bases from V and 2 bases from J; junction bases left unmatched: 3. The germline V gene has CDR1 LGHNA and CDR2 YSLEER. The CDR3 runs 14 residues. The CDR3 region is CASSSGQGNYGYTF. In DNA form, the CDR3 reads TGCGCCAGCAGCTCCGGACAGGGGAACTATGGCTACACCTTC.